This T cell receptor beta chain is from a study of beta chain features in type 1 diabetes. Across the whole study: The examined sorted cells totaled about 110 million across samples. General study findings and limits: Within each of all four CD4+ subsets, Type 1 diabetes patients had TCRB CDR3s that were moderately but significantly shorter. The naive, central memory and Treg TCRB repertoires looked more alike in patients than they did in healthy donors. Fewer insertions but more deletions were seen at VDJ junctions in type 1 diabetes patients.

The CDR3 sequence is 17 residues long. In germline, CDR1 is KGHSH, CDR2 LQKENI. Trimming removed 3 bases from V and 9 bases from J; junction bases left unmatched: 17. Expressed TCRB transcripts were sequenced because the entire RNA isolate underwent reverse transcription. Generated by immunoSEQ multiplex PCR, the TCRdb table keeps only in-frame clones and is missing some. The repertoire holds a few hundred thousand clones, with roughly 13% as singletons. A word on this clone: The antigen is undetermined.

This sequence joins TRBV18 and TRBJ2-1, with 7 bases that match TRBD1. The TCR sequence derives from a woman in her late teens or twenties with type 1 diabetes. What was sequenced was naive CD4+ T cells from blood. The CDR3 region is CASSPNQGVPSTGEQFF. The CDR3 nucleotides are TGTGCCAGCTCACCGAATCAGGGGGTACCGTCCACCGGTGAGCAGTTCTTC. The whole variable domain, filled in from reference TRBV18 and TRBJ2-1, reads NAGVMQNPRHLVRRRGQEARLRCSPMKGHSHVYWYRQLPEEGLKFMVYLQKENIIDESGMPKERFSAEFPKEGPSILRIQQVVRGDSAAYFCASSPNQGVPSTGEQFFGPGTRLTVL.